This T cell receptor (beta chain) was found in a study of T-cell memory formation after mild COVID-19. Study-wide background: Across donors, TCR clusters were largely donor specific.

MiXCR, applied by TCRdb to the 5' RACE reads, yields one record per CDR3 protein. The data hold 430,000 or so distinct CDR3 sequences, with around 27% observed a single time. Study-level points and caveats: CD4+ contracting clones were mainly CM and EM; CD8+ ones, EMRA.

The germline V gene has CDR1 LGHDT and CDR2 YNNKEL (reference sequence). The junction had 5 bases not matched to a gene; V was cut back by 1 base and J by 1 base. The CDR3 has 16 residues. This clonotype was found a few times. What it recognizes is unknown. Material: PBMCs or a T cell subset sorted from them (not recorded which). The chain is built from TRBV3-1 and TRBJ2-5; 8 positions match TRBD1. The receptor was derived from an adult woman who had mild COVID-19 (a few samples of this study predate the infection). Cell type and time point are not known. The CDR3 here is CASSQADRVGQETQYF. The DNA for the CDR3 is TGTGCCAGCAGCCAAGCGGACAGGGTTGGCCAAGAGACCCAGTACTTC.